The TCR beta chain under discussion was sequenced for a study of molecular identifiers for immune sequencing clone quantification. TCRdb analysed the PCR reads with MiXCR anew, one entry per CDR3 protein. The sample yields around 320,000 distinct CDR3 sequences, roughly 24% seen once. Trimming took off 3 bases at V and 1 base at J, with 9 bases between the two ends. The germline CDR1 and CDR2 sequences are LNHDA and SQIVND (reference sequence). The CDR3 consists of 14 residues. A note on this clonotype: A much larger clone differs by one base, so this may be a read error. A read error is likely, as this CDR3 ends without the conserved phenylalanine or tryptophan.

J is TRBJ1-2 and V is TRBV19; D is unclear. Sequences were obtained from naive CD8+ T cells from blood, with Jurkat cell RNA spiked in. Specified subset: FACS-sorted CD8+CD4-CCR7+CD45RA+ naive T cells. The TCR comes from a human donor in good health. Some libraries in this study had Jurkat cell RNA spiked in. The CDR3 region is CASSISGFNYGYTS. The CDR3 region has the DNA TGTGCCAGTAGTATCAGCGGATTTAACTATGGCTACACCTCC.